This T cell receptor beta chain comes out of a study of T cell repertoires in cytomegalovirus infection. Study context: Recently identified HLA-C-restricted CMV epitopes and well-studied HLA-B-restricted CMV epitopes were used by the study. CMV infection and matching HLA type were both indicated by public TCR beta signatures.

Study conclusions and caveats: Using cumulative public TCR beta family frequency, the authors identified those who carried CMV together with the relevant HLA. Dominating the ex vivo response were HLA-C-restricted CMV-specific TCR beta clonotypes.

V lost 5 bases, J lost 4 bases, and 12 bases lay in between. Germline CDR1 and CDR2: SGHTA and FQGNSA. The CDR3 sequence is 14 residues long. TCRdb redid the calling of the reads with MiXCR, one entry per CDR3 protein. The profile shows 160,000 or so distinct CDR3 sequences, less than 25% of them singletons. The table lists this clonotype with a few counts. Its antigen remains unknown. The source of this sequence is a human donor in good health (CMV status not recorded). Some clones in this sample may be carry-over from other donors' samples. Sequencing used CD8+ T cells from cultured PBMCs, obtained from culture after CMV antigen stimulation. The chain has TRBV7-2 and TRBJ2-1; D might be TRBD1 (6 bases). The CDR3 loop is CASSEGGEYNEQFF. CDR3 bases: TGTGCCAGCAGCGAAGGGGGAGAATACAATGAGCAGTTCTTC. The full variable domain, completed using reference TRBV7-2 and TRBJ2-1, is GAGVSQSPSNKVTEKGKDVELRCDPISGHTALYWYRQSLGQGLEFLIYFQGNSAPDKSGLPSDRFSAERTGGSVSTLTIQRTQQEDSAVYLCASSEGGEYNEQFFGPGTRLTVL.